This T cell receptor beta chain derives from a study of T cells after yellow fever vaccination (dated by TCRdb to the late 2010s). About the investigation overall: The SMART-Seq v4 Ultra Low Input RNA kit was used to prepare libraries from fractions with low cell numbers. Blood samples were taken at several timepoints before and after primary and secondary immunization, and bulk PBMC replicates and cell subsets were isolated. To follow T-cell clones before and after both primary and booster YFV17D yellow fever vaccination, bulk TCR alpha and beta repertoires underwent longitudinal sequencing. Two healthy male donors, one aged 18 to 30 and one aged 30 to 40 years, were included in the cohort. Results and caveats for the whole study, not just this receptor: After the booster, most clones that had expanded after primary vaccination were detected again (about 97% of CD4 and 88% of CD8), suggesting broad maintenance of memory. Because abundant contaminating clonotypes from the bulk population could be contained in FACS-sorted repertoires, computational filtering was required. A small fraction of clonotypes appeared in both the CD4 and CD8 compartments, likely as a result of convergent recombination. Compared with the primary T-cell response, the secondary T-cell response was faster but weaker, reaching its peak on day 5 rather than on day 15. The study included only a couple of donors, which limits how far the findings can be generalized.

The treatment or condition label here, explained by the study, means: live attenuated yellow fever vaccine strain. Two biological replicates of bulk PBMCs were collected at each blood-draw timepoint. PBMCs were isolated from peripheral blood using a standard Ficoll-Paque protocol. TriZol was used to extract RNA from bulk PBMCs, from CD4 and CD8 fractions, and from dextramer-positive and dextramer-negative fractions. This clonotype appeared a few times. Its antigen is still unknown. The input lacks base qualities; no much larger clone sits a single base away. Reads for this sample came from an Illumina NovaSeq 6000. TCR cDNA was made using 5'RACE template switching, a step that added a universal primer site and unique molecular identifiers. Priming for cDNA synthesis came from both the TCR alpha and TCR beta constant segments. Library amplification used two PCR steps, and the second PCR step added sample barcodes and sequencing adapters. Sequencing of libraries was done on Illumina HiSeq 2500 (2x100 bp) or NovaSeq (2x150 bp). Concerning the study's data processing: MIGEC handled demultiplexing of reads and collapsing into UMI consensus sequences, while MiXCR performed V(D)J alignment. Vaccine-responding clonotypes were identified with edgeR using replicate PBMC samples, with FDR below 0.01 and a log2 fold change above 5 up to day 15 being required. Bulk clonotypes were assigned CD4 or CD8 identity according to which sequenced CD4 or CD8 repertoire held them at higher abundance. TCRdb itself trimmed the public reads at Q25 with fastp, ran MiXCR and retained productive beta chains. Every CDR3 protein is listed once, alongside the most common genes and DNA of its rows. It is TCRdb's table, rather than the study itself, that gives the V and J calls and clone size. Here the sample has 250,000 to 400,000 distinct CDR3 sequences; over 3.5% occur a single time. The ten largest clonotypes hold 20% to 25% of the sample.

Reading the germline V gene (reference sequence) gives CDR1 DFQATT and CDR2 SNEGSKA. The CDR3 spans 17 residues, from the cysteine through the phenylalanine. The read is trimmed to its CDR3 DNA, 51 bases read in frame from base 1. Trimming leaves V shorter by 1 base and J shorter by 0 bases, with the junction holding 4 bases beyond the gene matches. The clonotype originates from a man in his late teens or twenties who received the YFV17D yellow fever vaccine. Source: PBMCs, taken 5 days after the yellow fever booster vaccination. The chain is assembled from TRBV20-1 and TRBJ2-3; 13 central bases correspond to TRBD2. The nucleotide sequence reads TGCAGTGCTAGAGGGTGGACTAGCGGGGGAAGCACAGATACGCAGTATTTT. Protein translation: CSARGWTSGGSTDTQYF.